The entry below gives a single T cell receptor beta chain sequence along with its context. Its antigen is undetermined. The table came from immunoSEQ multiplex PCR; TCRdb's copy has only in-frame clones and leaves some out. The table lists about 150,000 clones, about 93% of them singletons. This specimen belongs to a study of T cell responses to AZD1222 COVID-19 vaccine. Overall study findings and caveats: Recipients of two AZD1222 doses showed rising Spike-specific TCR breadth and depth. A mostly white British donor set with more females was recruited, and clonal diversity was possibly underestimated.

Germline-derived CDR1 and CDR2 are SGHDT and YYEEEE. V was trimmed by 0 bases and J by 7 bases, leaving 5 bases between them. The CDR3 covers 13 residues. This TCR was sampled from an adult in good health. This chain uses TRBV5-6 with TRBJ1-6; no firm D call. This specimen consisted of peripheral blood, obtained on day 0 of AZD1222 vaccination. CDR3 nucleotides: TGTGCCAGCAGCTTGGGGAGGAATTCACCCCTCCACTTT. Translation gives CASSLGRNSPLHF.